This T cell receptor (beta chain) came from a study of T-cell memory formation after mild COVID-19. The overall study: The two donors had largely donor-specific TCR clusters. General study results and limits: In second-wave clones peaking day 37, SARS-CoV-2 specificity remained unconfirmed.

A word on this clonotype: Its specificity is not known.

TCRdb fed the 5' RACE reads into MiXCR, producing one record per CDR3 protein. The sample records 190,000 or so distinct CDR3 sequences, about a fifth being singletons. This CDR3 has 16 residues. From germline, CDR1 is SGHRS and CDR2 YFSETQ. The V and J ends lost 2 bases and 7 bases, in that order; junction bases with no gene match: 7. The sequence was obtained from an adult woman who had mild COVID-19 (a few samples of this study predate the infection). Cell type and time point are not known. This rearrangement joins TRBV5-1 to TRBJ2-1; 12 bases match TRBD2. Specimen: PBMCs or a T cell subset sorted from them (not recorded which). In DNA form, the CDR3 reads TGCGCCAGCAGCTTCTCTAGCGGGGGGGCCTTAAATGAGCAGTTCTTC. Translating it yields CASSFSSGGALNEQFF.